This TCR beta chain came from a study of memory B cells and T cells in multiple sclerosis. Notes on the study in general: Shared clonotype counts depended on differing compartment clone-set sizes and were normalized.

This CDR3 contains 16 residues. Trimming shortened V by 5 bases and J by 2 bases, and 17 bases separated the two germline ends. CDR1 is MNHEY and CDR2 is SMNVEV in the germline V gene (reference sequence). A note on this clone: Its antigen is undetermined.

After stimulus-free culture, autoproliferating CFSE-dim and non-proliferating CFSE-high T cells were sequenced separately. Approximately 5x10^7 CFSE-labeled PBMCs were cultured less than nine days unstimulated, then replicate wells were pooled. PBMCs were labeled with around 0.55 uM CFSE and cultured without exogenous stimuli. Sequencing used immunoSEQ multiplex PCR; TCRdb keeps in-frame clones, though not all of them. In the table there are 46,000 or so clones, around 79% of which are singletons. This clonotype was obtained from a human donor with multiple sclerosis. The J gene is TRBJ2-3, the V gene TRBV27, with D perhaps matching TRBD2 (6 bases). Sequencing was carried out using PBMCs from blood kept in culture. The CDR3 protein is CASSPPGLSPTDTQYF. As DNA, the CDR3 is TGTGCCAGCAGTCCCCCGGGACTGTCCCCCACAGATACGCAGTATTTT.